The entry below describes one T cell receptor beta chain. The repertoire was sequenced with immunoSEQ multiplex PCR; TCRdb's copy has only in-frame clones and lacks some. The sample records about 130,000 clones, 85% being singletons. Germline V gene lookup returns CDR1 MNHEY and CDR2 SVGAGI. V gave up 6 bases and J gave up 5 bases; unmatched junction bases: 9. The CDR3 extends over 14 amino acids. The sample is drawn from a study of blood T cell repertoires in COVID-19. Across the whole study: Samples of COVID-19 (acute and convalescent) were obtained from the United States, Italy and Spain. T cells, B-cell-depleted T cells, or PBMCs provided the cDNA or gDNA that served as material.

This chain uses TRBV6-5 with TRBJ1-2; 7 nucleotides line up with TRBD1. The receptor's source is a man older than 75 with active or convalescent COVID-19. The sample was peripheral blood. CDR3 region: CASRASGTVYGYTF. In DNA form, the CDR3 reads TGTGCCAGCAGAGCCTCCGGGACAGTTTATGGCTACACCTTC.